The 24 T cell receptor beta chains below were found in one sample sequenced in a study of T-cell reconstitution after alpha-beta-depleted transplantation in children (dated by TCRdb to 2015 to 2016). The method was PCR. The instrument given in TCRdb is Illumina HiSeq 2500. Molecular barcoding was employed in the preparation of TCR libraries, with unique molecular identifiers being used to normalize TCRbeta repertoire quantification. TCRdb itself trimmed the public reads at Q25 with fastp, ran MiXCR and retained productive beta chains. Here each entry gathers all rows of one CDR3 protein and keeps the most common genes and DNA. Present in this sample are under 250,000 distinct CDR3 sequences, approximately 19% of which were seen just once. The biggest ten clones account for about 45% of the sample. The treatment or condition label here, explained by the study, means: allogeneic hematopoietic cell transplantation with graft depleted of TCRalphabeta T cells and CD19 B cells.

The sample in question was PBMCs, mostly from graft donor cells, obtained 360 days after TCRalphabeta/CD19-depleted stem cell transplant. The receptor set was obtained from a male patient between 2 and 10 years old who had a stem cell transplant for acute lymphoblastic leukemia, so the T cells may come from the graft donor.

This clonotype came up a few times. The J gene is TRBJ2-3, the V gene TRBV5-1, with D possibly matching TRBD2 (5 bases). This CDR3 spans 12 amino acids. Germline-derived CDR1 and CDR2 are SGHRS and YFSETQ. V dropped 4 bases and J dropped 8 bases, with 11 bases sitting between them. The CDR3 DNA reads TGCGCCAGCAGCCCTTTCGCGGGTACGCAGTATTTT. Protein product: CASSPFAGTQYF.

This clonotype was picked up many times. V is TRBV3-1 and J is TRBJ1-6; D gene ambiguous. CDR3 size: 17 residues. Trimming cost V 4 bases and J 5 bases, with 18 bases left between them. The germline gives CDR1 LGHDT, CDR2 YNNKEL (reference sequence). The CDR3 DNA follows: TGTGCCAGCAGCCCTCCCCTTGGGAGGCCCGATAATTCACCCCTCCACTTT. The encoded protein is CASSPPLGRPDNSPLHF.

This clonotype was seen repeatedly, ten times or more. The CDR3 loop is CSVDTLTGAYGYTF. As DNA, the CDR3 is TGCAGCGTTGATACTTTGACAGGGGCCTATGGCTACACCTTC. V and J are TRBV29-1 and TRBJ1-2, with 8 bases matching TRBD1. This CDR3 contains 14 residues. The J segment lost 4 bases and the V segment lost 3 bases, leaving 7 bases of the junction unmatched. Germline CDR1 SQVTM, CDR2 ANQGSEA.

The chain employs TRBV7-8 and TRBJ2-2; D possibly corresponds to TRBD2 (5 bases). V was trimmed by 3 bases and J by 8 bases, leaving 10 bases between them. The CDR3 covers 13 residues. Germline CDR1 SGHVS, CDR2 FQNEAQ. Written as DNA, the CDR3 is TGTGCCAGCAGCTTCGGGATGGATGGGGAGCTGTTTTTT. This encodes CASSFGMDGELFF.

This clonotype occurred many times. The rearrangement joins TRBV5-5 to TRBJ2-1, with 7 bases lining up with TRBD2. The CDR3 loop spans 16 amino acids. Trimming took 4 bases from V and 3 from J; bases not matched to a gene: 10. Germline V CDR1 and CDR2: SGHKS, YYEKEE (reference sequence). The CDR3 region has the DNA TGTGCCAGCAGCAGCCGACTAGCCCCCTACTACAATGAGCAGTTCTTC. Protein product: CASSSRLAPYYNEQFF.

The CDR3 protein is CASSTGERKAFF. The DNA of the CDR3 is TGCGCCAGCAGTACAGGGGAGAGAAAAGCTTTCTTT. The gene calls are TRBV10-1 and TRBJ1-1; 7 nucleotides agree with TRBD1. V lost 5 bases and J lost 9; bases outside the gene matches: 6. The germline V gene has CDR1 WNHNN and CDR2 SYGVQD (reference sequence). The CDR3 is 12 amino acids.

The chain employs TRBV6-4 and TRBJ2-5, with D unresolved. V lost 8 bases, J lost 2 bases, and 12 bases lay in between. CDR1 is MRHNA, CDR2 SNTAGT, per germline. CDR3 size: 13 residues. The CDR3 DNA is TGTGCCAGCGATCGGCAGGAACAAGAGACCCAGTACTTC. Its protein product is CASDRQEQETQYF.

V usage is TRBV20-1 and J usage is TRBJ2-1; no clear D gene. This CDR3 has 14 amino acids. From germline, CDR1 is DFQATT and CDR2 SNEGSKA (reference sequence). With 3 bases removed from V and 5 bases from J, the gap between germline ends came to 14 bases. The CDR3: CSASSLRTDNEQFF. For the CDR3, the DNA is TGCAGTGCTAGTTCGTTAAGAACGGACAATGAGCAGTTCTTC.

The genes are TRBV28 and TRBJ2-5; D is uncertain. The germline V gene encodes CDR1 MDHEN and CDR2 SYDVKM. V was pared by 2 bases and J by 4 bases, with 11 bases between. CDR3 length equals 14 residues. The CDR3 coding sequence is TGTGCCAGCAGTTTAAGGCGCGCCAGAGAGACCCAGTACTTC. Protein product: CASSLRRARETQYF.

This clonotype appeared a few times. The chain combines TRBV12-3 or TRBV12-4 with TRBJ2-7; D might be TRBD2 (5 bases). V dropped 3 bases and J dropped 3 bases, with 12 bases sitting between them. The CDR3 has 14 residues. CDR3 bases: TGTGCCAGCAGTTTCGCTAGCAGCCACTACGAGCAGTACTTC. Protein sequence: CASSFASSHYEQYF.

This clonotype was recorded a few times. This chain connects TRBV5-6 to TRBJ1-1; the D is unclear. Trimming took off 0 bases at V and 4 bases at J, with 19 bases between the two ends. The CDR3 sequence is 17 residues long. The germline CDR1 and CDR2 sequences are SGHDT and YYEEEE. CDR3: CASSLESPLGASTEAFF. The CDR3 DNA reads TGTGCCAGCAGCTTGGAAAGTCCTCTTGGCGCGAGCACTGAAGCTTTCTTT.

V gene TRBV28 combines with J gene TRBJ1-5, with 10 bases fitting TRBD1. The CDR3 spans 18 residues. After removal of 4 bases from V and 2 bases from J, the junction contained 11 bases not matched to a gene. Germline V gene sequence: CDR1 MDHEN, CDR2 SYDVKM. The CDR3 DNA sequence: TGTGCCAGCAGTTCAGAAGCCGGGACAGGGGTGGGCAATCAGCCCCAGCATTTT. It yields the protein CASSSEAGTGVGNQPQHF.

This rearrangement joins TRBV7-9 to TRBJ1-1; possible D gene TRBD1, 6 bases. The V end lost 7 bases, the J end lost 3 bases, and 12 bases lay between the germline ends. The CDR3 is 13 residues long. Germline CDR1 SEHNR, CDR2 FQNEAQ (reference sequence). CDR3 protein: CASTWGGHTEAFF. In nucleotides, the CDR3 is TGTGCCAGCACCTGGGGGGGGCACACTGAAGCTTTCTTT.

V and J are TRBV5-1 and TRBJ2-1; weak D call: TRBD1 (8 bases). The CDR3 totals 15 residues. The germline gives CDR1 SGHRS, CDR2 YFSETQ. The V end was cut by 1 base, the J end by 9 bases, with 17 bases between. In DNA, the CDR3 is TGCGCCAGCAGCTTGAGCGGGACAGGAGTAGGTGAGCAGTTCTTC. This codes for CASSLSGTGVGEQFF.

This clonotype was counted only a few times. The genes are TRBV12-3 or TRBV12-4 and TRBJ1-1, with D unclear. This CDR3 has 15 amino acids. Between the trimmed V and J ends, which lost 3 bases and 0 bases, there was a span of 11 bases. The CDR3 region has the DNA TGTGCCAGCAGTTTGGGGAACGAGTTGAACACTGAAGCTTTCTTT. Protein sequence: CASSLGNELNTEAFF.

CDR3 in amino acids: CASSSGRRRTGELFF. CDR3 nucleotide sequence: TGTGCCAGCAGTTCGGGACGTAGAAGGACCGGGGAGCTGTTTTTT. The genes are TRBV6-2 or TRBV6-3 and TRBJ2-2; D might be TRBD1 or TRBD2, each matching 5 bases. Germline values: CDR1 MNHEY, CDR2 SVGEGT. Trimming took off 4 bases at V and 5 bases at J, with 14 bases between the two ends. The CDR3 is 15 amino acids.

The sample holds a few counts of this clonotype. This chain joins TRBV12-3 or TRBV12-4 and TRBJ2-1; D may be TRBD1 or TRBD2 (5 bases each). The CDR3 is 15 residues long. V shed 6 bases and J shed 0 bases, with 12 bases lying between them. The CDR3 spells CASSPKGSSYNEQFF. The CDR3, as DNA: TGTGCCAGCAGCCCCAAGGGGAGCTCCTACAATGAGCAGTTCTTC.

The J gene is TRBJ1-1, the V gene TRBV29-1; D is unresolved. CDR1 and CDR2 (germline): SQVTM, ANQGSEA. This CDR3 is built from 14 residues. V shed 4 bases and J shed 3 bases, with 15 bases lying between them. CDR3 protein: CSVARKVSDTEAFF. In nucleotides, the CDR3 is TGCAGCGTTGCCCGGAAGGTGTCGGACACTGAAGCTTTCTTT.

The rearrangement uses TRBV19 and TRBJ2-1; 9 nucleotides agree with TRBD1. Germline CDR1 and CDR2: LNHDA and SQIVND (reference sequence). Germline trimming cut 3 bases from V and 2 bases from J; bases unmatched to any gene: 5. The CDR3 loop spans 16 amino acids. For the CDR3, the DNA is TGTGCCAGTAGTATTGCCACAGGGGGCGCCTACAATGAGCAGTTCTTC. Its protein is CASSIATGGAYNEQFF.

This sequence joins TRBV4-2 and TRBJ2-5, with no clear D. Germline V gives CDR1 LGHNA, CDR2 YNFKEQ. V was shortened by 0 bases and J by 4 bases, with 12 bases between the two germline ends. This CDR3 has 15 residues. The CDR3 is CASSQEVEGGETQYF. CDR3 DNA: TGTGCCAGCAGCCAAGAAGTCGAAGGCGGAGAGACCCAGTACTTC.

This clonotype was found many times. The chain is built from TRBV15 and TRBJ2-7; 8 positions agree with TRBD2. Germline CDR1 and CDR2: LNHNV and YYDKDF (reference sequence). J lost 4 bases, V lost 1 base, and 6 bases had no gene match. CDR3 size: 15 residues. Here the CDR3 DNA reads TGTGCCACCAGCAGAGGTAGTAGCGGGGCGTACGAGCAGTACTTC. It yields the protein CATSRGSSGAYEQYF.

This chain connects TRBV29-1 to TRBJ2-1; possibly TRBD2 for D (6 bases). V was trimmed by 7 bases and J by 8 bases, leaving 21 bases between them. This CDR3 is 14 amino acids long. Germline V gene data show CDR1 as SQVTM and CDR2 as ANQGSEA. The CDR3 sequence: CSALRDSLGDEQFF. CDR3 in DNA: TGCAGCGCCCTGCGGGACTCCCTGGGCGATGAGCAGTTCTTC.

This clonotype appeared many times. CDR3 nucleotides: TGTGCCAGCAGTTTAGCAGGGAACACTGAAGCTTTCTTT. Translation gives CASSLAGNTEAFF. The V and J genes are TRBV12-3 or TRBV12-4 and TRBJ1-1; D unresolved. This CDR3 is built from 13 residues. Trimming shortened V by 0 bases and J by 1 base, and 3 bases separated the two germline ends.

The table lists this clonotype with a few counts. The J gene is TRBJ1-4, the V gene TRBV2; 7 bases line up with TRBD1. CDR3 size: 12 residues. The germline gives CDR1 SNHLY, CDR2 FYNNEI. Unmatched junction bases numbered 5, after V lost 6 bases and J lost 10 bases. The CDR3 DNA reads as TGTGCCAGCAGCCACAGGGGAGGAAAACTGTTTTTT. Amino acid sequence: CASSHRGGKLFF.